This TCR beta chain was captured by sequencing in a study of cytomegalovirus exposure and HLA in healthy donors. Healthy donors of bone marrow made up the group. Between the trimmed V and J ends, which lost 1 base and 3 bases, there was a span of 10 bases. This CDR3 is 14 amino acids long. The germline gives CDR1 MNHNS, CDR2 SASEGT. PCR primers comprised 60 Vbeta and 13 Jbeta primers. As originally analysed: As a later analysis found, there were around 86 million unique TCR beta chains, of which roughly 11 million were shared. The data were produced by immunoSEQ multiplex PCR, yet TCRdb's version contains in-frame clones alone and is incomplete. The V and J calls and clone size are taken from that table; D and trimming were inferred from the DNA. In the table there are more than 150,000 clones, about 80% of which are singletons.

The sequence came from a man aged 40-49 years in good health and CMV-seronegative. The sequencing sample was made of PBMCs. The chain is built from TRBV6-1 and TRBJ2-7; D may be TRBD2 (5 bases). This CDR3 is CASSEGVAFYEQYF. DNA for the CDR3: TGTGCCAGCAGTGAAGGGGTAGCGTTCTACGAGCAGTACTTC.